This T cell receptor beta chain was recorded in a study of cytomegalovirus exposure and HLA in healthy donors. Points from the study as a whole: Indistinguishable V segments such as TRBV6-2 and TRBV6-3 were excluded. Usually a TCR sequence was rare, but some public TCRs were found in many donors. Presence/absence analyses assumed roughly uniform sequencing depth across donors, which may not hold.

V was pared by 0 bases and J by 8 bases, with 17 bases of the junction left unmatched. The V gene's germline CDR1 is SGDLS and CDR2 YYNGEE. This CDR3 contains 18 residues. The PCR made use of 60 Vbeta and 13 Jbeta primers. Profiled with immunoSEQ multiplex PCR; TCRdb holds only in-frame clones, not every one. There are around 130,000 clones in the sample; more than 80% occur only once, and 5.9% lies in the top ten. Only a few counts were recorded for this clone. Its cognate antigen is unknown. Sequencing used PBMCs. The rearrangement uses TRBV9 and TRBJ1-1; 9 nucleotides align to TRBD1. This TCR was recovered from a woman between 40 and 55 years old in good health and CMV-seropositive. The CDR3 sequence: CASSVVSGTGSGLGEAFF. Here the CDR3 DNA reads TGTGCCAGCAGCGTAGTTTCAGGGACAGGGTCGGGTCTTGGGGAAGCTTTCTTT.